Sequencing of this T cell receptor beta chain was carried out in a study of cytomegalovirus exposure and HLA in healthy donors. Whole-study findings and limits: Among donors in an Asian-associated ancestry cluster, a later analysis reportedly found fewer N-insertions than the roughly 610-donor mean. High specificity and sensitivity for cytomegalovirus status were reported for the classifier. Looking again later, the authors saw that most CMV-associated TCR beta chains seemed HLA-restricted.

As concerns this clone: Its antigen is currently unknown.

CDR1 SGHRS and CDR2 YFSETQ come from the germline V gene. The CDR3 has 20 residues. V shed 3 bases and J 1 base; nucleotides not matched to a gene: 14. Use of 60 Vbeta and 13 Jbeta primers characterized the PCR. The assay was immunoSEQ multiplex PCR, and TCRdb's table has in-frame clones only and misses some. The sample contains roughly 180,000 clones, about four fifths of which appear only once. The source is a man aged 25 to 40 in good health and CMV-seronegative. The chain uses TRBV5-1 and TRBJ2-1; 12 nucleotides line up with TRBD2. The material sequenced was PBMCs. The CDR3 DNA follows: TGCGCCAGCAGCTCAATACAGACTAGCGGGAGTATGTTGTCCTACAATGAGCAGTTCTTC. Amino acids: CASSSIQTSGSMLSYNEQFF.